Listed here is a single T cell receptor (beta chain). These data come from a study of blood T cell repertoires in COVID-19. The assay was immunoSEQ multiplex PCR, and TCRdb's table has in-frame clones only and misses some. The sample consists of fewer than 150,000 clones, 88% of them appearing once. Germline V lookup: CDR1 SGHNT, CDR2 YYREEE (reference sequence). The CDR3 has 15 residues. Trimming stripped 2 bases from V and 2 bases from J, with 11 bases between. The chain links TRBV5-4 to TRBJ1-3, with a possible D match to TRBD1 (5 bases). The origin of this receptor is a human donor in a cohort sampled during active COVID-19. The sequenced material came from peripheral blood. The CDR3 sequence: CASSLGAGTGNTIYF. The CDR3 DNA reads as TGTGCCAGCAGCTTAGGGGCAGGTACTGGAAACACCATATATTTT.